This TCR beta chain was recovered during a study of blood T cell repertoires in COVID-19. The overall study: The United States, Italy and Spain provided the acute and convalescent COVID-19 samples.

This CDR3 contains 13 residues. V lost 3 bases and J lost 5, with 9 bases in between. Germline V gene data show CDR1 as KGHDR and CDR2 as SFDVKD. Clones were read by immunoSEQ multiplex PCR, and TCRdb kept only the in-frame ones, dropping some. Seen here are 300,000 or so clones, roughly nine tenths observed once, and the top ten hold under 3%. Seattle patients were enrolled while actively infected and followed longitudinally. This chain uses TRBV24-1 with TRBJ2-5; D is uncertain. The sample consisted of peripheral blood. The receptor's source is a woman aged 25 to 45 with COVID-19, enrolled during active disease. CDR3 nucleotides: TGTGCCACCAGTGATCGAACCAGGGAGACCCAGTACTTC. Protein product: CATSDRTRETQYF.